What follows are 12 T cell receptor beta chains derived from one specimen sequenced in a study of circulating and synovial CD4+ cells in juvenile arthritis. TCRdb keeps only in-frame clones here, not all; method: immunoSEQ multiplex PCR. The sample holds about 33,000 clones; nearly 95% are singletons and the top ten take approximately 0.16%. The specimen was CD4+ T cells from blood. The receptors shown here come from a human donor with juvenile idiopathic arthritis.

The chain recombines TRBV6-5 with TRBJ2-1; TRBD1 aligns across 11 bases. The CDR3 length is 15 residues. Per the germline V gene, CDR1 is MNHEY and CDR2 is SVGAGI. V shed 5 bases and J 7 bases; nucleotides not matched to a gene: 7. Here the CDR3 reads CASSQGQGVWNEQFF. The CDR3, as DNA: TGTGCCAGCAGTCAGGGACAGGGGGTTTGGAATGAGCAGTTCTTC.

The sample holds one count of this clone. The V gene is TRBV27, the J gene TRBJ2-1, with TRBD2 as a possible D gene (6 bases). Germline values: CDR1 MNHEY, CDR2 SMNVEV (reference sequence). This CDR3 has 15 amino acids. Deletions cut 6 bases from V and 0 bases from J, with 12 bases between. CDR3 region: CASRLASSSYNEQFF. CDR3 nucleotide sequence: TGTGCCAGCAGGCTAGCGTCGAGCTCCTACAATGAGCAGTTCTTC.

This clone has just one count. The chain recombines TRBV11-2 with TRBJ2-7; 8 nucleotides line up with TRBD1. Germline assignment: CDR1 SGHAT and CDR2 FQNNGV. After removal of 5 bases from V and 0 bases from J, the junction contained 6 bases not matched to a gene. The CDR3 runs 15 residues. The CDR3 loop reads CASSRRDRSSYEQYF. The CDR3 nucleotides are TGTGCCAGCAGCCGCCGGGACAGGAGCTCCTACGAGCAGTACTTC.

The chain links TRBV27 to TRBJ1-4, with D possibly matching TRBD1 (5 bases). The CDR3 loop spans 14 amino acids. V was shortened by 0 bases and J by 8 bases, with 10 bases between the two germline ends. From germline, CDR1 is MNHEY and CDR2 SMNVEV (reference sequence). The CDR3 DNA reads TGTGCCAGCAGTTTATCCCCGGGGGGGGAAAAACTGTTTTTT. Its protein product is CASSLSPGGEKLFF.

The chain uses TRBV5-4 and TRBJ2-6; 9 nucleotides match TRBD1. The V segment lost 4 bases and the J segment 4 bases; nucleotides outside the gene matches: 3. Looked up from germline, CDR1 is SGHNT and CDR2 is YYREEE (reference sequence). The CDR3 loop spans 15 amino acids. CDR3 DNA sequence: TGTGCCAGCAGCGGACAGGGGTCGGGGGCCAACGTCCTGACTTTC. This gives the protein CASSGQGSGANVLTF. Full variable domain (remainder filled in from reference TRBV5-4 and TRBJ2-6): ETGVTQSPTHLIKTRGQQVTLRCSSQSGHNTVSWYQQALGQGPQFIFQYYREEENGRGNFPPRFSGLQFPNYSSELNVNALELDDSALYLCASSGQGSGANVLTFGAGSRLTVL.

The chain recombines TRBV28 with TRBJ1-5, with TRBD1 as a possible D gene (5 bases). This CDR3 has 16 residues. Germline V gene data show CDR1 as MDHEN and CDR2 as SYDVKM. The germline V and J ends were trimmed by 8 bases and 2 bases, with 19 bases remaining between them. The CDR3 protein is CASVSQGTAGNQPQHF. CDR3 nucleotides: TGTGCCAGCGTGAGTCAGGGCACTGCGGGCAATCAGCCCCAGCATTTT.

This sequence joins TRBV5-1 and TRBJ2-7; the D gene is possibly TRBD2 (6 bases). Germline CDR1 reads SGHRS; CDR2 reads YFSETQ. The CDR3 runs to 15 residues. Deletions cut 0 bases from V and 3 bases from J, with 13 bases between. The chain's CDR3 is CASSLGGDPRYEQYF. Written as DNA, the CDR3 is TGCGCCAGCAGCTTGGGGGGGGACCCTCGCTACGAGCAGTACTTC.

This rearrangement joins TRBV5-6 to TRBJ2-4, with 8 bases fitting TRBD1. The CDR3 length is 16 residues. Per the germline V gene, CDR1 is SGHDT and CDR2 is YYEEEE. V trimming: 0 bases; J trimming: 6 bases; junction bases outside the gene matches: 8. CDR3 amino acids: CASSLVQGALGNIQYF. As DNA, the CDR3 is TGTGCCAGCAGCTTGGTTCAGGGGGCGCTTGGAAACATTCAGTACTTC.

This chain connects TRBV4-3 to TRBJ1-2; D is uncertain. From germline, CDR1 is LGHNA and CDR2 YSLEER. The CDR3 is 16 residues long. Between the trimmed V and J ends, which lost 0 bases and 4 bases, there was a span of 15 bases. The CDR3 reads CASSQDKRNTGYGYTF. Here the CDR3 DNA reads TGCGCCAGCAGCCAAGATAAGAGAAATACGGGCTATGGCTACACCTTC.

This clone was seen just once. V gene TRBV4-1 combines with J gene TRBJ1-5; D might be TRBD1 (6 bases). The CDR3 loop spans 15 amino acids. The germline gives CDR1 MGHRA, CDR2 YSYEKL. Trimming took 4 bases from V and 6 from J, leaving 16 bases between them. The CDR3 here is CASSLEQGSGQPQHF. The CDR3 DNA reads as TGCGCCAGCAGCCTCGAACAGGGAAGTGGTCAGCCCCAGCATTTT.

This clone was recorded once. The chain uses TRBV7-2 and TRBJ2-1, with TRBD2 matching 10 bases. V was clipped by 0 bases and J by 7 bases; unmatched bases: 18. Germline-derived CDR1 and CDR2 are SGHTA and FQGNSA. This CDR3 spans 20 amino acids. The CDR3 nucleotides are TGTGCCAGCAGCTTAGCGCTGGTCAGGGGGCGAGCGGGAGGGTTAAATGAGCAGTTCTTC. Amino acids: CASSLALVRGRAGGLNEQFF.

The rearrangement uses TRBV7-3 and TRBJ2-1; D not certain. V was cut by 0 bases and J by 4 bases, with 10 bases left in between. The CDR3 covers 15 residues. The germline gives CDR1 SGHTA, CDR2 FQGTGA. The CDR3 loop is CASSLTLTSYNEQFF. The CDR3 bases are TGTGCCAGCAGCTTAACTTTGACTTCGTACAATGAGCAGTTCTTC.